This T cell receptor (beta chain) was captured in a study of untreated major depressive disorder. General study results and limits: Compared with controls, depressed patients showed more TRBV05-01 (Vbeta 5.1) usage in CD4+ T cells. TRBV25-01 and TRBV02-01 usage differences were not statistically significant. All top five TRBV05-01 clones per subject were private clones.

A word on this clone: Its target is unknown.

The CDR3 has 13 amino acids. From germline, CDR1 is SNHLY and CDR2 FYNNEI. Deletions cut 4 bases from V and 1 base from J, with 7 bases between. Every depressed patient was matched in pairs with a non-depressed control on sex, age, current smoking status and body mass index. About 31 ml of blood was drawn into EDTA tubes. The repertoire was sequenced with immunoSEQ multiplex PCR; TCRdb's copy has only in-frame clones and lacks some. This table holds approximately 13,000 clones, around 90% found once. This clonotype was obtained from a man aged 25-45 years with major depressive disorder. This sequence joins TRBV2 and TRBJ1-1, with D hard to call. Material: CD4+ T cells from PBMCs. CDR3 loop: CASSVEKNTEAFF. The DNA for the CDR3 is TGTGCCAGCAGTGTTGAGAAGAACACTGAAGCTTTCTTT. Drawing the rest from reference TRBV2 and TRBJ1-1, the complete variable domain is EPEVTQTPSHQVTQMGQEVILRCVPISNHLYFYWYRQILGQKVEFLVSFYNNEISEKSEIFDDQFSVERPDGSNFTLKIRSTKLEDSAMYFCASSVEKNTEAFFGQGTRLTVV.